The present entry profiles one T cell receptor beta chain with its context. Trimming cost V 5 bases and J 6 bases; bases outside gene matches: 3. The CDR3 length is 13 residues. Germline values: CDR1 SGHAT, CDR2 FQNNGV. The data are from a study of blood T cell repertoires in COVID-19. Study at large: PBMCs, B-cell-depleted T cells, or T cells provided the cDNA or gDNA that made up the material.

Original methodology: Reference gene primers were amplified, and this amplification served to estimate nucleated cell counts. Clones were sequenced by immunoSEQ multiplex PCR, and TCRdb holds only the in-frame ones, with some missing. V and J calls and clone size are copied from that table; D and trimming were computed from the DNA. The profile shows 200,000 or so clones, approximately 84% of them singletons. This TCR came from a human donor with acute or convalescent COVID-19. The donor label of this sample is uncertain. The chain recombines TRBV11-2 with TRBJ2-3, with 9 bases matching TRBD2. The sample taken for sequencing was peripheral blood. The CDR3 region has the DNA TGTGCCAGCAGCATAGCGGGAGCGGATACGCAGTATTTT. This translates into CASSIAGADTQYF.